A selection of T cell receptor beta chains follows, all from one sample in a study of cytomegalovirus exposure and HLA in healthy donors. Libraries were prepared by immunoSEQ multiplex PCR; TCRdb keeps only in-frame clonotypes and omits some of them. Its table records 100,000 to 150,000 clones. The sample consisted of PBMCs. The receptors were gathered from a woman in her 40s in good health and CMV-seronegative. CDR3s include the opening cysteine and the closing phenylalanine or tryptophan. D genes are given only for firm matches.

NA	TRBV6-5	TRBJ1-6	TGTGCCAGCAGTTACTCGCTAGCTATCGGTAATTCACCCCTCCACTTT	CASSYSLAIGNSPLHF
NA	TRBV6-5	TRBJ1-1	TGTGCCAGCAGTACGGGGGGGAACACTGAAGCTTTCTTT	CASSTGGNTEAFF
TRBD1	TRBV11-2	TRBJ1-1	TGTGCCAGCAGCTTGACAGGGCAGGGGAACACTGAAGCTTTCTTT	CASSLTGQGNTEAFF
TRBD1	TRBV4-2	TRBJ2-6	TGTGCCAGCAGCCAACCCAGGGGGCTTGGGGCCAACGTCCTGACTTTC	CASSQPRGLGANVLTF
NA	TRBV14	TRBJ2-1	TGTGCCAGCAGCCAAGATCTAGGTGGGGGGGCCGTAAATGAGCAGTTCTTC	CASSQDLGGGAVNEQFF
TRBD2	TRBV6-6	TRBJ2-7	TGTGCCAGCAGCGACGCTCTAGCGGGGGTGCTCTACGAGCAGTACTTC	CASSDALAGVLYEQYF
TRBD1	TRBV6-4	TRBJ2-3	TGTGCCAGCAGTGACTCTCCGGGACAGGGGGCGAATACGCAGTATTTT	CASSDSPGQGANTQYF
TRBD1	TRBV11-2	TRBJ1-4	TGTGCCAGCCGACGCGGGACAGTCCCAGAGGAAAAACTGTTTTTT	CASRRGTVPEEKLFF
NA	TRBV6-5	TRBJ1-1	TGTGCCAGCAGTTACTCGGGGGCGATGAACACTGAAGCTTTCTTT	CASSYSGAMNTEAFF
TRBD1	TRBV19	TRBJ1-6	TGTGCCAGTACCCTCCGGGACAGGCCTTCACCCCTCCACTTT	CASTLRDRPSPLHF
TRBD1	TRBV6-1	TRBJ1-2	TGTGCCAGCAGTGATGGGCTTGGACAGGGAGACTATGGCTACACCTTC	CASSDGLGQGDYGYTF
TRBD2	TRBV11-2	TRBJ2-3	TGTGCCAGCAGCTTCTACGGACTAGCGGGGGCCAGCACAGATACGCAGTATTTT	CASSFYGLAGASTDTQYF
TRBD2	TRBV10-3	TRBJ2-5	TGTGCCATCAGTACACGGGCTAGCGGGGTACAAGAGACCCAGTACTTC	CAISTRASGVQETQYF
NA	TRBV19	TRBJ1-1	TGTGCCAGTAGTATAGTGGGCCTGAACACTGAAGCTTTCTTT	CASSIVGLNTEAFF
NA	TRBV5-1	TRBJ2-6	TGCGCCAGCAGCCCTGACATAGCTGGGGCCAACGTCCTGACTTTC	CASSPDIAGANVLTF
NA	TRBV7-2	TRBJ1-5	TGTGCCAGCGGCTCCTTGATAGGGGGCAATCAGCCCCAGCATTTT	CASGSLIGGNQPQHF
TRBD2	TRBV6-5	TRBJ2-7	TGTGCCAGCAGTATGGGACTAGCGGAGCGATACGAGCAGTACTTC	CASSMGLAERYEQYF
TRBD1	TRBV18	TRBJ1-2	TGTGCCAGCTCACCATTACATCAGGGGGCTGACTATGGCTACACCTTC	CASSPLHQGADYGYTF
TRBD1	TRBV4-1	TRBJ1-2	TGCGCCAGCAGCCAAGGGTTTTTAGGGACAGCACCTAACTATGGCTACACCTTC	CASSQGFLGTAPNYGYTF
TRBD1	TRBV10-3	TRBJ1-1	TGTGCCATCAGTGTAGGCAGGGGGCAGCGGGATGAAGCTTTCTTT	CAISVGRGQRDEAFF
NA	TRBV18	TRBJ1-5	TGTGCCAGCTCTCCCACGACAGGTAATCAGCCCCAGCATTTT	CASSPTTGNQPQHF
TRBD1	TRBV19	TRBJ2-7	TGTGCCAGTAGCGTCACAGGACAGGGGAAGTACGAGCAGTACTTC	CASSVTGQGKYEQYF
NA	TRBV9	TRBJ1-1	TGTGCCAGCAGCGTATCCCCGGGATGGGACACTGAAGCTTTCTTT	CASSVSPGWDTEAFF